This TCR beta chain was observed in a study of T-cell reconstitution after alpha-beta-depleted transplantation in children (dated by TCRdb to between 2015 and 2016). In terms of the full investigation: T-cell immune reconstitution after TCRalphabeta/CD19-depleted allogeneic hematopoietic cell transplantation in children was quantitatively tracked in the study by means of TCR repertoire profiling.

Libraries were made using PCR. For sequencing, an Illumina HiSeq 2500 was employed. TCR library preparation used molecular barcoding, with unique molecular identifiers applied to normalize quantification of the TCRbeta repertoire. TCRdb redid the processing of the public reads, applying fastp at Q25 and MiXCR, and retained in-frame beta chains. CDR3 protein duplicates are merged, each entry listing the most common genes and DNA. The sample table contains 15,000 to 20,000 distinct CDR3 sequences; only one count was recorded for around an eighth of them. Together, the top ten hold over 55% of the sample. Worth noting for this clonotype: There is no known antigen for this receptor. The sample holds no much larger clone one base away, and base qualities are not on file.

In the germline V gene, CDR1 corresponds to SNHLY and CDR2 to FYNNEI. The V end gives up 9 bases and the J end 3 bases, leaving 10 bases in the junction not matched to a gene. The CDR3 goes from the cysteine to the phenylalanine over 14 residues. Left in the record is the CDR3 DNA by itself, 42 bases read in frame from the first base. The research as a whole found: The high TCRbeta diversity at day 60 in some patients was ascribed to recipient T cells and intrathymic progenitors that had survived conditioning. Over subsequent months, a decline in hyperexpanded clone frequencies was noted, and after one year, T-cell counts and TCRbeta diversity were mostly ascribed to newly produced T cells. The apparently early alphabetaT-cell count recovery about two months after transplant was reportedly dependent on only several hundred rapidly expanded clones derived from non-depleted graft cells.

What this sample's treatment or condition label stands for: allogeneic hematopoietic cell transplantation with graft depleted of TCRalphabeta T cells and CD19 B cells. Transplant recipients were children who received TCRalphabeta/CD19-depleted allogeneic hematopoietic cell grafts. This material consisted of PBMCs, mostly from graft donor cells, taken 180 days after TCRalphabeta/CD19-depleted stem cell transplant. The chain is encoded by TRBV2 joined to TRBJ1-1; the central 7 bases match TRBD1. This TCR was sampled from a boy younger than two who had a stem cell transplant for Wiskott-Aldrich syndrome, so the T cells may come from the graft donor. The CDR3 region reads CARLQGKWDTEAFF. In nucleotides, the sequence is TGTGCCAGATTACAGGGGAAGTGGGACACTGAAGCTTTCTTT. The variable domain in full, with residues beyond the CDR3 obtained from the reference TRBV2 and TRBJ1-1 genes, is EPEVTQTPSHQVTQMGQEVILRCVPISNHLYFYWYRQILGQKVEFLVSFYNNEISEKSEIFDDQFSVERPDGSNFTLKIRSTKLEDSAMYFCARLQGKWDTEAFFGQGTRLTVV.